What follows are 32 T cell receptor beta chains derived from one specimen sequenced in a study of shared clonotypes between healthy human individuals. The table came from immunoSEQ multiplex PCR; TCRdb's copy has only in-frame clones and leaves some out. The sample records roughly 1,100,000 clones, approximately 76% being singletons. Sequencing used memory CD4+ T cells sorted from blood. The subset here: CD45RA-negative fraction. The receptors here all came from a man between 18 and 35 years old in good health.

This clone was seen many times. The rearrangement links TRBV5-1 to TRBJ1-1, with D possibly TRBD1 on 5 matching bases. Germline V CDR1 and CDR2: SGHRS, YFSETQ. There are 18 residues in the CDR3. V was shortened by 4 bases and J by 6 bases, with 28 bases between the two germline ends. The CDR3 DNA is TGCGCCAGCAGCCTCGGACCGGCTTGGGGGGAAGTCTCGCCTGAAGCTTTCTTT. This gives the protein CASSLGPAWGEVSPEAFF.

V and J are TRBV7-8 and TRBJ2-7, with TRBD1 identical over 7 bases. The CDR3 has 13 amino acids. The germline V gene encodes CDR1 SGHVS and CDR2 FQNEAQ. The junction had 8 bases not matched to a gene; V was cut back by 6 bases and J by 6 bases. CDR3: CASRPTGNREQYF. The CDR3 bases are TGTGCCAGCAGACCGACAGGGAATCGCGAGCAGTACTTC.

This clone was counted only a few times. This chain connects TRBV30 to TRBJ1-5; D uncertain. The germline V gene has CDR1 GTSNPN and CDR2 SVGIG (reference sequence). CDR3 length equals 15 residues. Deletions cut 2 bases from V and 0 bases from J, with 11 bases between. The chain's CDR3 is CAWSPGSNSNQPQHF. The CDR3, as DNA: TGTGCCTGGAGTCCAGGCAGCAATAGCAATCAGCCCCAGCATTTT.

The chain employs TRBV5-1 and TRBJ2-7; the match to TRBD1 covers 7 bases. The CDR3 spans 13 residues. V dropped 7 bases and J dropped 4; count of bases not matched to a gene: 8. Germline V lookup: CDR1 SGHRS, CDR2 YFSETQ. The CDR3 is CASADETGYEQYF. The DNA for the CDR3 is TGCGCCAGCGCCGACGAGACAGGGTACGAGCAGTACTTC.

V and J are TRBV5-1 and TRBJ2-2; TRBD1 is a possible D gene (6 bases). This CDR3 has 16 amino acids. The V end lost 0 bases, the J end lost 4 bases, and 13 bases lay between the germline ends. Looked up from germline, CDR1 is SGHRS and CDR2 is YFSETQ. The CDR3 sequence is CASSLEVQGSTGELFF. CDR3 coding DNA: TGCGCCAGCAGCTTGGAGGTTCAGGGGAGCACCGGGGAGCTGTTTTTT.

CDR3 coding DNA: TGCGCCAGCAGCTACGGGACATTGGAGACCCAGTACTTC. Translation: CASSYGTLETQYF. The chain links TRBV5-1 to TRBJ2-5, with a weak D call TRBD1 (6 bases). V lost 3 bases to trimming and J lost 5 bases, with 11 bases between them. The germline CDR1 and CDR2 sequences are SGHRS and YFSETQ. The CDR3 sequence is 13 residues long.

This clone appeared once. V is TRBV7-2 and J is TRBJ2-1; 7 nucleotides match TRBD2. Germline loops: CDR1 SGHTA, CDR2 FQGNSA. With V trimmed by 0 bases and J by 0 bases, 8 bases remained unmatched. This CDR3 has 18 residues. DNA for the CDR3: TGTGCCAGCAGCTTAGCGGTGAGCGGGATGATCTCCTACAATGAGCAGTTCTTC. It specifies CASSLAVSGMISYNEQFF.

The chain couples TRBV28 to TRBJ2-5; the match to TRBD1 covers 7 bases. CDR3 size: 16 residues. Per the germline V gene, CDR1 is MDHEN and CDR2 is SYDVKM. V shed 5 bases, J shed 5 bases, and the junction held 14 bases outside the gene matches. DNA of the CDR3: TGTGCCAGCAGTAACCCCAGTGGACAGGCAGGGGAGACCCAGTACTTC. Amino acid sequence: CASSNPSGQAGETQYF. Filled out from reference TRBV28 and TRBJ2-5, the complete variable domain reads DVKVTQSSRYLVKRTGEKVFLECVQDMDHENMFWYRQDPGLGLRLIYFSYDVKMKEKGDIPEGYSVSREKKERFSLILESASTNQTSMYLCASSNPSGQAGETQYFGPGTRLLVL.

Notes on this clone: Distinct nucleotide sequences in the sample also encode this CDR3. The chain links TRBV5-4 to TRBJ1-2, with D hard to call. The germline CDR1 and CDR2 sequences are SGHNT and YYREEE (reference sequence). The CDR3 is 13 amino acids. V was shortened by 0 bases and J by 6 bases, with 9 bases between the two germline ends. CDR3 bases: TGTGCCAGCAGCTTGGATAGACGAGATGGCTACACCTTC. Amino acid sequence: CASSLDRRDGYTF.

V and J are TRBV10-3 and TRBJ1-1; D is uncertain. The CDR3 runs 12 residues. Trimming cost V 9 bases and J 1 base, with 9 bases left between them. Germline V CDR1 and CDR2: ENHRY, SYGVKD. Here the CDR3 reads CAMGKGNTEAFF. CDR3 sequence (DNA): TGTGCCATGGGTAAGGGGAACACTGAAGCTTTCTTT.

The chain joins TRBV18 to TRBJ2-5; D is perhaps TRBD2 (6 bases). CDR3 length: 16 residues. The V end lost 1 base, the J end lost 5 bases, and 17 bases lay between the germline ends. Germline-derived CDR1 and CDR2 are KGHSH and LQKENI. The CDR3 here is CASSPQVGDAGETQYF. CDR3 coding DNA: TGTGCCAGCTCACCACAAGTCGGGGACGCGGGGGAGACCCAGTACTTC.

This clone was counted a few times. The rearrangement joins TRBV6-1 to TRBJ2-3; no firm D call. Germline CDR1 MNHNS, CDR2 SASEGT. The CDR3 spans 12 residues. Trimming removed 1 base from V and 7 bases from J, with 6 bases in between. The CDR3 sequence: CASSEDRYTQYF. CDR3 coding DNA: TGTGCCAGCAGTGAAGACAGATATACGCAGTATTTT.

V usage is TRBV6-5 and J usage is TRBJ1-2, with 8 positions matching TRBD1. The CDR3 consists of 13 residues. Germline-derived CDR1 and CDR2 are MNHEY and SVGAGI. V dropped 5 bases and J dropped 6; count of bases not matched to a gene: 5. CDR3 DNA: TGTGCCAGCAGTACCAGGGGGCGCGATGGCTACACCTTC. Protein sequence: CASSTRGRDGYTF.

The chain couples TRBV27 to TRBJ1-6; 8 nucleotides line up with TRBD1. Trimming took 4 bases from V and 6 from J; bases not matched to a gene: 5. This CDR3 has 15 residues. Germline V gene sequence: CDR1 MNHEY, CDR2 SMNVEV (reference sequence). CDR3 bases: TGTGCCAGCAGTTCCTCGGGACAGGCTAATTCACCCCTCCACTTT. This codes for CASSSSGQANSPLHF.

The V and J genes are TRBV10-3 and TRBJ2-3, with D uncertain. The CDR3 consists of 11 residues. Germline CDR1 is ENHRY and CDR2 is SYGVKD. The V end was cut by 2 bases, the J end by 5 bases, with 2 bases between. The CDR3: CAISERDTQYF. The CDR3 nucleotides read TGTGCCATCAGTGAGCGAGATACGCAGTATTTT.

This chain connects TRBV4-1 to TRBJ1-2; D uncertain. Germline lookup yields CDR1 MGHRA and CDR2 YSYEKL. The V end lost 0 bases, the J end lost 8 bases, and 10 bases lay between the germline ends. This CDR3 has 13 amino acids. The CDR3 DNA reads as TGCGCCAGCAGCCAAGACAAAAGAAGAGGCTACACCTTC. Translated, it gives CASSQDKRRGYTF.

Comments on this clone: A much larger clone is a single base away; this may be a read error. The J gene is TRBJ2-2, the V gene TRBV25-1; D ambiguous. Germline assignment: CDR1 MGHDK and CDR2 SYGVNS. The V and J ends lost 2 bases and 3 bases respectively, with 1 base between them. The CDR3 contains 12 residues. This chain's CDR3 is CASSEHTGELFF. In DNA, the CDR3 is TGTGCCAGCAGTGAACACACCGGGGAGCTGTTTTTT.

This clone was counted once. The V gene is TRBV15, the J gene TRBJ2-3; 9 bases are shared with TRBD2. The trim removed 4 bases at V and 1 base at J, leaving 3 bases unmatched. The germline CDR1 and CDR2 sequences are LNHNV and YYDKDF (reference sequence). The CDR3 totals 15 residues. The CDR3 is CATSTRTSGTDTQYF. DNA for the CDR3: TGTGCCACCAGCACCAGGACTAGCGGCACAGATACGCAGTATTTT.

The chain carries TRBV7-8 and TRBJ1-5; D is unclear. The V gene's germline CDR1 is SGHVS and CDR2 FQNEAQ. The CDR3 length is 13 residues. V was cut by 1 base and J by 7 bases, with 8 bases left in between. CDR3 sequence (DNA): TGTGCCAGCAGCTTAGAAGGGAAACAGCCCCAGCATTTT. It translates to CASSLEGKQPQHF.

The V gene is TRBV21-1, the J gene TRBJ1-6; the table's D gene call, TRBD1, was not cross checked with the DNA. TRBV21-1 is classified as a pseudogene. CDR3 length: 15 amino acids. The CDR3 nucleotides are TGTGCCAGCAGCAAACCGGGACACACTAATTCACCCCTCCACTTT. Translating it yields CASSKPGHTNSPLHF.

This clone was detected a few times. Other nucleotide sequences from this sample produce the same CDR3. V gene TRBV7-2 combines with J gene TRBJ2-7; D gene ambiguous. V was pared by 6 bases and J by 7 bases, with 10 bases between. The CDR3 is 11 amino acids. CDR1 and CDR2 from the germline V gene are SGHTA and FQGNSA. The CDR3 reads CASSLSREQYF. As DNA, the CDR3 is TGTGCCAGCAGTCTCTCCCGGGAGCAGTACTTC.

The chain combines TRBV7-2 with TRBJ2-7; TRBD2 agrees at 9 bases. The CDR3 runs to 15 residues. Germline loops: CDR1 SGHTA, CDR2 FQGNSA. The V and J ends lost 6 bases and 4 bases, in that order; junction bases with no gene match: 10. The CDR3 DNA follows: TGTGCCAGCAGACGCGCGGGGGGGCCAGCGTACGAGCAGTACTTC. Translation gives CASRRAGGPAYEQYF.

The chain carries TRBV5-1 and TRBJ2-2; D is unclear. The germline V and J ends were trimmed by 4 bases and 11 bases, with 12 bases remaining between them. The CDR3 sequence is 12 residues long. Germline V lookup: CDR1 SGHRS, CDR2 YFSETQ. CDR3: CASSPGPPELFF. In DNA, the CDR3 is TGCGCCAGCAGCCCCGGGCCCCCAGAGCTGTTTTTT.

This chain uses TRBV5-1 with TRBJ2-5, with TRBD2 matching 14 bases. Germline-derived CDR1 and CDR2 are SGHRS and YFSETQ. Unmatched junction bases numbered 9, after V lost 7 bases and J lost 1 base. This CDR3 contains 17 residues. The CDR3 DNA is TGCGCCAGCCGAAAGACTAGCGGGGGGGCCCCCCAAGAGACCCAGTACTTC. It specifies CASRKTSGGAPQETQYF. Full variable domain (outside the CDR3, taken from reference TRBV5-1 and TRBJ2-5): KAGVTQTPRYLIKTRGQQVTLSCSPISGHRSVSWYQQTPGQGLQFLFEYFSETQRNKGNFPGRFSGRQFSNSRSEMNVSTLELGDSALYLCASRKTSGGAPQETQYFGPGTRLLVL.

This clone has just a few counts. Other DNA variants within this sample encode the same CDR3. CDR3 loop: CASSQDSSNQPQHF. The DNA of the CDR3 is TGCGCCAGCAGCCAAGACAGTTCGAATCAGCCCCAGCATTTT. This sequence joins TRBV4-3 and TRBJ1-5; D gene ambiguous. The V end was cut by 0 bases, the J end by 4 bases, with 7 bases between. CDR1 and CDR2 (germline): LGHNA, YSLEER. The CDR3 extends over 14 amino acids.

The table lists this clone with a count of one. The V gene is TRBV6-5, the J gene TRBJ1-2; the match to TRBD1 covers 8 bases. This CDR3 spans 14 amino acids. Per germline, CDR1 MNHEY and CDR2 SVGAGI. The trim removed 6 bases at V and 4 bases at J, leaving 7 bases unmatched. The CDR3 sequence: CASRLGQGPYGYTF. The CDR3 DNA sequence: TGTGCCAGCAGACTAGGACAGGGTCCCTATGGCTACACCTTC.

The genes are TRBV19 and TRBJ1-1; no clear D. The CDR3 totals 17 residues. Trimming shortened V by 0 bases and J by 6 bases, and 20 bases separated the two germline ends. Germline assignment: CDR1 LNHDA and CDR2 SQIVND (reference sequence). In DNA, the CDR3 is TGTGCCAGTAGTATAGACCCCTCCGGACGCCTCAAAGCTGAAGCTTTCTTT. Translating it yields CASSIDPSGRLKAEAFF.

The rearrangement uses TRBV21-1 and TRBJ2-1; TRBD2 reflects the table's D call only, with no check against the DNA. TRBV21-1 has pseudogene status. The length of the CDR3 is 16 residues. CDR3 protein: CASSYPGNKVYNEQFF. CDR3 sequence (DNA): TGTGCCAGCAGCTATCCGGGGAATAAAGTCTACAATGAGCAGTTCTTC.

The table lists this clone with a few counts. This same CDR3 is encoded by further DNA sequences in the sample. The chain recombines TRBV6-1 with TRBJ1-6, with D uncertain. The CDR3 extends over 14 amino acids. Trimming cost V 1 base and J 14 bases, with 15 bases left between them. Germline V lookup: CDR1 MNHNS, CDR2 SASEGT. The CDR3 nucleotides read TGTGCCAGCAGTGAAGGTAATCTTATGGTAGCCCTCCACTTT. Translating gives CASSEGNLMVALHF.

This chain links TRBV2 with TRBJ2-5, with a weak D call TRBD2 (8 bases). Trimming took off 6 bases at V and 5 bases at J, with 16 bases between the two ends. Germline CDR1 reads SNHLY; CDR2 reads FYNNEI. The CDR3 contains 14 residues. CDR3 loop: CASRAREGAETQYF. Here the CDR3 DNA reads TGTGCCAGCAGGGCCCGGGAGGGGGCGGAGACCCAGTACTTC.

The chain employs TRBV28 and TRBJ2-7; TRBD2 is a possible D gene (6 bases). Germline V gene lookup returns CDR1 MDHEN and CDR2 SYDVKM. The CDR3 spans 14 residues. Trimming took off 2 bases at V and 2 bases at J, with 10 bases between the two ends. The CDR3 reads CASSLRGGTYEQYF. Here the CDR3 DNA reads TGTGCCAGCAGTTTAAGGGGAGGAACCTACGAGCAGTACTTC.

CDR3 nucleotides: TGTGCCAGTAGTAGATTAGGGGGGAAGTTGGCAGATACGCAGTATTTT. As protein: CASSRLGGKLADTQYF. The chain couples TRBV19 to TRBJ2-3, with D possibly being TRBD1 or TRBD2 (6 bases each). V was shortened by 4 bases and J by 4 bases, with 18 bases between the two germline ends. Germline-derived CDR1 and CDR2 are LNHDA and SQIVND (reference sequence). The CDR3 covers 16 residues.